This T cell receptor (beta chain) is drawn from a study of T-cell reconstitution after alpha-beta-depleted transplantation in children. Study-level results: Among T cells one year after transplant, newly produced cells accounted for most counts and diversity. Several hundred expanded graft clones reportedly gave rise to the alpha-beta T cells present about two months after transplant.

As it was prepared, the TCRbeta library received unique molecular identifiers. TCRdb reprocessed the PCR reads with MiXCR, giving one entry per CDR3 protein. Among approximately 980,000 distinct CDR3 sequences, roughly 31% were seen once, and the ten largest hold around 30%. As for this clonotype: Its antigen is unknown.

Sample: PBMCs, mostly from graft donor cells, taken 360 days after TCRalphabeta/CD19-depleted stem cell transplant. The sequence was collected from a boy younger than two who had a stem cell transplant for SCID, so the T cells may come from the graft donor.

The CDR3 bases are TGTGCCAGCCGCCCTTTATCCCCGTCGTCACCCCTCCACTTT. Translating gives CASRPLSPSSPLHF. This rearrangement joins TRBV12-3 or TRBV12-4 to TRBJ1-6; D uncertain. The CDR3 contains 14 residues. V was cut by 8 bases and J by 10 bases, with 18 bases left in between.